These 3 T cell receptor beta chains came from one sample sequenced in a study of T cells in Graves' hyperthyroidism and ophthalmopathy. Researchers amplified the TCR beta CDR3 regions from RNA transcripts. During a first-round RT-PCR of the TCR CDR3, the HTBI primer set was used. Each CDR3 protein gets one entry after TCRdb re-called the multiplex PCR reads with MiXCR. The sample lists approximately 590,000 distinct CDR3 sequences; around 14% were seen once. Sequencing was carried out using blood. These TCRs come from a woman aged 30 to 39 with Graves' hyperthyroidism.

CDR3 residues: CASSARTGTGEQYF. CDR3 in DNA: TGTGCCAGCAGTGCCCGGACAGGGACCGGAGAGCAGTACTTC. V and J are TRBV2 and TRBJ2-7; the match to TRBD1 covers 8 bases. The length of the CDR3 is 14 residues. Germline loops: CDR1 SNHLY, CDR2 FYNNEI. Unmatched junction bases numbered 9, after V lost 4 bases and J lost 7 bases.

The table lists this clonotype with many counts. This chain connects TRBV20-1 to TRBJ1-1, with TRBD1 identical over 7 bases. Germline assignment: CDR1 DFQATT and CDR2 SNEGSKA (reference sequence). The trim removed 6 bases at V and 0 bases at J, leaving 4 bases unmatched. The CDR3 consists of 13 residues. CDR3 residues: CSAQDRMNTEAFF. The CDR3 DNA is TGCAGTGCCCAGGACAGGATGAACACTGAAGCTTTCTTT.

V usage is TRBV27 and J usage is TRBJ2-7; possible D gene TRBD2, 6 bases. CDR1 MNHEY and CDR2 SMNVEV come from the germline V gene (reference sequence). V dropped 8 bases and J dropped 1 base, with 21 bases sitting between them. The length of the CDR3 is 16 residues. CDR3 amino acids: CASGPPGAGRSYEQYF. In nucleotides, the CDR3 is TGTGCCAGCGGTCCACCGGGAGCAGGCCGTTCCTACGAGCAGTACTTC.